Listed here is a single T cell receptor beta chain. These data originate in a study of CD8 T cells in Susac syndrome. Negative isolation yielded CD8+ and CD4+ T cells; FACS enriched TEMRA cells. Germline CDR1 PRHDT, CDR2 FYEKMQ (reference sequence). The CDR3 runs to 15 residues. V gave up 7 bases and J gave up 0 bases, with 10 bases separating them. Roughly 0.45 to 1 ug RNA was reverse transcribed with random hexamers. One entry per CDR3 protein, called by TCRdb with MiXCR from the immunoSEQ multiplex PCR reads. The repertoire holds approximately 120,000 distinct CDR3 sequences, with more than 85% as singletons.

This TCR was sampled from a human donor with multiple sclerosis. Specimen: CD8+ T cells from PBMCs. The V call is TRBV13, the J call TRBJ2-6; possibly TRBD1 for D (6 bases). CDR3 amino acids: CASTVGGSGANVLTF. In DNA form, the CDR3 reads TGTGCCAGCACCGTAGGGGGCTCTGGGGCCAACGTCCTGACTTTC.